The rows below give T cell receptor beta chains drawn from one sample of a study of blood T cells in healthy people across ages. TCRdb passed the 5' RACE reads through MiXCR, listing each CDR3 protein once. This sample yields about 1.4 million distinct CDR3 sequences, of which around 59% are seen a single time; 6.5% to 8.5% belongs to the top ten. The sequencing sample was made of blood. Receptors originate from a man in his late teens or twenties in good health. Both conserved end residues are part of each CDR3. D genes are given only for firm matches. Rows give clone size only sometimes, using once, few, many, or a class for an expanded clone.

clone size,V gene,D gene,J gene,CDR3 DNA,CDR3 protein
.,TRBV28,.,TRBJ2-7,TGTGCCAGCAGTTTCGGATTTGAAAACTACGAGCAGTACTTC,CASSFGFENYEQYF
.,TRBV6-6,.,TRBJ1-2,TGTGCCAGCAGTTACAGCCCTACCCCTAGCTATGGCTACACCTTC,CASSYSPTPSYGYTF
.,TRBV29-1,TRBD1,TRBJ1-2,TGCAGCGTTGCCGGGACAGGGAACGACGGCTACACCTTC,CSVAGTGNDGYTF
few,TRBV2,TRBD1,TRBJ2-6,TGTGCCAGCAGTGGGGACAGGGGCTCTGGGGCCAACGTCCTGACTTTC,CASSGDRGSGANVLTF
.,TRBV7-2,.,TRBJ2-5,TGTGCCAGCAGCCAGGACAGTAGAAGCGAGACCCAGTACTTC,CASSQDSRSETQYF
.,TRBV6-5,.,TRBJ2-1,TGTGCCAGCAGTCGGCAGGGAGGCGGCTCCTACAATGAGCAGTTCTTC,CASSRQGGGSYNEQFF
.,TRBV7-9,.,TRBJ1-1,TGTGCCAGCAGCTTTAGGGTTGGGACATTGAACACTGAAGCTTTCTTT,CASSFRVGTLNTEAFF
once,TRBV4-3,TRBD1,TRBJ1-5,TGCGCCAGCAGCCTGACCGGGACAGACAATCAGCCCCAGCATTTT,CASSLTGTDNQPQHF
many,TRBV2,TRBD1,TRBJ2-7,TGTGCCAGCAGAGACGACAGGGGGGGTGCCTACGAGCAGTACTTC,CASRDDRGGAYEQYF
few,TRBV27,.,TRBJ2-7,TGTGCCAGCACTGCAAGCTGGGGCCAGGATTACGAGCAGTACTTC,CASTASWGQDYEQYF
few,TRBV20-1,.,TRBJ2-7,TGCAGTGCAGCGCAGCGGACCTACGAGCAGTACTTC,CSAAQRTYEQYF
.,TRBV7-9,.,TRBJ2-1,TGTGCCAGCAGCTTAGGTTCCGGTGGGACGGAGCAGTTCTTC,CASSLGSGGTEQFF
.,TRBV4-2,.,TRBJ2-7,TGTGCCAGCAGCCCAAAGGCAGGGGCATATAACTACGAGCAGTACTTC,CASSPKAGAYNYEQYF
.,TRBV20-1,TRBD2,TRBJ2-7,TGCAGTGCTAGAGTAGCGGGGGGCGCCTACGAGCAGTACTTC,CSARVAGGAYEQYF
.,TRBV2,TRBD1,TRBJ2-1,TGTGCCAGCAGTGAAGACACACAGGGGATGTCCTACAATGAGCAGTTCTTC,CASSEDTQGMSYNEQFF
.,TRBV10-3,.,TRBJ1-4,TGTGCCATCAGTGAATTAAGGGGCGAAAAACTGTTTTTT,CAISELRGEKLFF
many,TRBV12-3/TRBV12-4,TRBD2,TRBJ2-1,TGTGCCAGCAGCAAAGCGACTAGCGGGGACTCGGATGAGCAGTTCTTC,CASSKATSGDSDEQFF
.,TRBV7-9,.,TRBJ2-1,TGTGCCAGCAGCTTAGATCCATCCGATGAGCAGTTCTTC,CASSLDPSDEQFF
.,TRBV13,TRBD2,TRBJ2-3,TGTGCCAGCAGCTTAGAGCGGGAGAGGGCAGATACGCAGTATTTT,CASSLERERADTQYF
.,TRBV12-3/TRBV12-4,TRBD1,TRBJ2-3,TGTGCCAGCAGTTTATCGGACAGGGGGCCGGCAGATACGCAGTATTTT,CASSLSDRGPADTQYF
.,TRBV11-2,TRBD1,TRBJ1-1,TGTGCCAGCAGCACACACGGACAGGGTAGTGAAGCTTTCTTT,CASSTHGQGSEAFF
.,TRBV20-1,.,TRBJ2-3,TGCAGTGCCAAGCCGGGGGCTCCGGGCGATACGCAGTATTTT,CSAKPGAPGDTQYF
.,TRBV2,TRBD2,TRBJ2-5,TGTGCCCGATCTAGCGGGGGGCTCCAAGAGACCCAGTACTTC,CARSSGGLQETQYF
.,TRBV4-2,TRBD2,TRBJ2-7,TGTGCCAGCAGCCAAAGAGCGGGAGTCTCCTACGAGCAGTACTTC,CASSQRAGVSYEQYF
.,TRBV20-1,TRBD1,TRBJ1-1,TGCAGTGCTAGAGTAAGGGACAGGCCGCCTGAAGCTTTCTTT,CSARVRDRPPEAFF
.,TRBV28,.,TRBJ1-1,TGTGCCAGCAGTTTCTTAGGGGTGGCTGAAGCTTTCTTT,CASSFLGVAEAFF
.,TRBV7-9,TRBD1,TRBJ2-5,TGTGCCAGCAGCTTAGGGGGACAGGGTGTACGAGAGACCCAGTACTTC,CASSLGGQGVRETQYF
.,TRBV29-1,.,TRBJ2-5,TGCAGCGCTGCCCCGTCCGGGACACAAGAGACCCAGTACTTC,CSAAPSGTQETQYF
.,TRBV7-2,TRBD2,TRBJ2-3,TGTGCCAGCAGCATTACCAGGACTAGCGGGGGAGACCGACGGGATACGCAGTATTTT,CASSITRTSGGDRRDTQYF
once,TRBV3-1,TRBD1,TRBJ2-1,TGTGCCAGCAGCCAACCGGACAGGGGACTTGGTGAGCAGTTCTTC,CASSQPDRGLGEQFF
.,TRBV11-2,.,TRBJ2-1,TGTGCCAGCAGCTTACGGTGGAAATATAGCGAGGAGTTTGGTAATGAGCAGTTCTTC,CASSLRWKYSEEFGNEQFF
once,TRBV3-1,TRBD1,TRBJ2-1,TGTGCCAGCAGCCAAGCGAGGGGGACAGTTTCCTACAATGAGCAGTTCTTC,CASSQARGTVSYNEQFF
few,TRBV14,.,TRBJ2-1,TGTGCCAGCAGCGGAGGGGGACGCAATGAGCAGTTCTTC,CASSGGGRNEQFF
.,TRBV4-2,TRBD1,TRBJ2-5,TGTGCCAGCAGCCAGTCGGGGCCCACAGGGGCGTGGGAGACCCAGTACTTC,CASSQSGPTGAWETQYF
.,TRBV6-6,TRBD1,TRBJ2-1,TGTGCCCTTTCCGACAGGGGACGATTGGATGAGCAGTTCTTC,CALSDRGRLDEQFF
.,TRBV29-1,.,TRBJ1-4,TGCAGCGTTGACAGGGATGAAAAACTGTTTTTT,CSVDRDEKLFF
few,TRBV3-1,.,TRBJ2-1,TGTGCCAGCAGCCAAGATTTGCTGGTCCATGAGCAGTTCTTC,CASSQDLLVHEQFF
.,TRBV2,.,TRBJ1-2,TGTGCCGGCAGTGAGGGTGGGGGATATGGCTACACCTTC,CAGSEGGGYGYTF
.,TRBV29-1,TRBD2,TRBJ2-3,TGCAGCGTTGTGGGAGCGGGAGAGGGAGATACGCAGTATTTT,CSVVGAGEGDTQYF
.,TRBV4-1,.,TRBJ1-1,TGCGCCAGCAGCCAAGGATCCCTGGGGAACACTGAAGCTTTCTTT,CASSQGSLGNTEAFF
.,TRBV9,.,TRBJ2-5,TGTGCCAGCAGCGTAATGGGAACTCAAGAGACCCAGTACTTC,CASSVMGTQETQYF